The T cell receptor beta chain under discussion was sequenced for a study of preoperative IRX-2 immunotherapy in early breast cancer. There are 15 residues in the CDR3. With 4 bases removed from V and 4 bases from J, the gap between germline ends came to 18 bases. Per germline, CDR1 SGHNT and CDR2 YYREEE (reference sequence). Treatment: preoperative locoregional IRX-2 cytokine immunotherapy. Samples came from a phase Ib trial of preoperative locoregional IRX-2 cytokine immunotherapy. Generated by immunoSEQ multiplex PCR, the TCRdb table keeps only in-frame clones and is missing some. The table includes about 26,000 clones, nearly 90% detected once.

The receptor's source is a human donor with breast cancer. Sampling was done from a patient treated with IRX-2 immunotherapy. The chain carries TRBV5-4 and TRBJ2-7, with TRBD2 as a possible D gene (5 bases). The CDR3 spells CASSPPGSGVYEQYF. CDR3 sequence (DNA): TGTGCCAGCAGCCCCCCGGGAAGCGGCGTATACGAGCAGTACTTC.